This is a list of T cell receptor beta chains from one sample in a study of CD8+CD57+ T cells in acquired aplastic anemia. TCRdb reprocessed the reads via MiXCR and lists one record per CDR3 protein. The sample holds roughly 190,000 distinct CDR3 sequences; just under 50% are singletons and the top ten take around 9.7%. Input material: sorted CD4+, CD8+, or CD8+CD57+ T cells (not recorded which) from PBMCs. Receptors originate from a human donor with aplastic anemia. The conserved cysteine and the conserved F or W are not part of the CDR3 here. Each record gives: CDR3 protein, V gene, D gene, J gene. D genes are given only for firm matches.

CDR3 protein: ASSYTGLPSNQPQH
V gene: TRBV6-4
D gene: .
J gene: TRBJ1-5

CDR3 protein: ASSLVVRERETQY
V gene: TRBV5-5
D gene: .
J gene: TRBJ2-5

CDR3 protein: ASSPHGASNYEQY
V gene: TRBV3-1
D gene: .
J gene: TRBJ2-7

CDR3 protein: ASSLRTENTEAF
V gene: TRBV7-9
D gene: .
J gene: TRBJ1-1

CDR3 protein: ASSSAGRTYEQY
V gene: TRBV2
D gene: .
J gene: TRBJ2-7

CDR3 protein: ASSKAEGGYT
V gene: TRBV19
D gene: .
J gene: TRBJ1-2

CDR3 protein: ASSGLAGGPFLSDTQY
V gene: TRBV6-1
D gene: TRBD2
J gene: TRBJ2-3

CDR3 protein: AISPPSGAYGYT
V gene: TRBV10-3
D gene: .
J gene: TRBJ1-2

CDR3 protein: ASSLESSGGHRRETQY
V gene: TRBV11-1
D gene: TRBD2
J gene: TRBJ2-5

CDR3 protein: ASSEGLAGGQF
V gene: TRBV6-1
D gene: TRBD2
J gene: TRBJ2-1

CDR3 protein: SVSESTVYYSNQPQH
V gene: TRBV29-1
D gene: .
J gene: TRBJ1-5

CDR3 protein: ASSLGDAYEQY
V gene: TRBV7-2
D gene: .
J gene: TRBJ2-7

CDR3 protein: ASSAQDDNYGYT
V gene: TRBV9
D gene: .
J gene: TRBJ1-2

CDR3 protein: ASSYSAPGKVEWGKNIQY
V gene: TRBV6-2/TRBV6-3
D gene: .
J gene: TRBJ2-4

CDR3 protein: SVTGTGLDEQF
V gene: TRBV29-1
D gene: TRBD1
J gene: TRBJ2-1

CDR3 protein: ASGRGNQPQH
V gene: TRBV2
D gene: .
J gene: TRBJ1-5

CDR3 protein: ASSETSGYNSPLH
V gene: TRBV25-1
D gene: .
J gene: TRBJ1-6

CDR3 protein: ASSYVPGRYTDTQY
V gene: TRBV24-1
D gene: .
J gene: TRBJ2-3

CDR3 protein: ASSLWGSGNTIY
V gene: TRBV7-2
D gene: .
J gene: TRBJ1-3

CDR3 protein: ASSEEGLRASNQPQH
V gene: TRBV2
D gene: .
J gene: TRBJ1-5

CDR3 protein: ASSDLARGDTQY
V gene: TRBV2
D gene: .
J gene: TRBJ2-3

CDR3 protein: ASSPTIVTAEQF
V gene: TRBV12-3/TRBV12-4
D gene: .
J gene: TRBJ2-1

CDR3 protein: SVSGVGQGRDTEAF
V gene: TRBV29-1
D gene: .
J gene: TRBJ1-1

CDR3 protein: ASSLVAPYEQF
V gene: TRBV5-1
D gene: .
J gene: TRBJ2-1

CDR3 protein: ASSYAAVVDGQPQH
V gene: TRBV6-5
D gene: .
J gene: TRBJ1-5

CDR3 protein: ASSFTRTEQY
V gene: TRBV7-9
D gene: .
J gene: TRBJ2-7

CDR3 protein: ASSLGQAGQETQY
V gene: TRBV7-3
D gene: .
J gene: TRBJ2-5

CDR3 protein: ASSLTGTSDPYERY
V gene: TRBV7-6
D gene: TRBD2
J gene: TRBJ2-7